Here is one TCR beta chain with its context. This entry is derived from a study of Ad26.COV2.S vaccination and SARS-CoV-2 variants. The germline V and J ends were trimmed by 3 bases and 7 bases, with 15 bases remaining between them. Germline V gene sequence: CDR1 SEHNR, CDR2 FQNEAQ (reference sequence). The CDR3 length is 15 residues. Treatment given: 19 received Ad26.COV2.S at low or high dose, single or two shots; roughly five received placebo; per-sample allocation not given. Sampling was done on day 63 after the first vaccine or placebo injection. The repertoire was sequenced with immunoSEQ multiplex PCR; TCRdb's copy has only in-frame clones and lacks some. The repertoire holds over 400,000 clones, 92% seen once, with around 1.7% in the top ten.

The V and J genes are TRBV7-9 and TRBJ1-4, with a tentative D call TRBD1 (5 bases). The sample consisted of peripheral blood, taken in a trial of Ad26.COV2.S vaccine versus placebo. This TCR was sampled from a person between 18 and 65 years old who received the Ad26.COV2.S COVID-19 vaccine or a placebo. In DNA form, the CDR3 reads TGTGCCAGCAGCTTTGGGTTATCAGGGTCTGAAAAACTGTTTTTT. Translating it yields CASSFGLSGSEKLFF.